This T cell receptor (beta chain) was documented in a study of blood T cell repertoires in COVID-19. Study context: In each case, the material was cDNA or gDNA derived from T cells, B-cell-depleted T cells, or PBMCs.

This clone was seen a single time. Germline CDR1 reads MDHEN; CDR2 reads SYDVKM. The V end was cut by 6 bases, the J end by 3 bases, with 21 bases between. This CDR3 spans 17 amino acids. Source study methods: Using reference gene primer amplification, nucleated cell counts were estimated. Some clones are missing from TCRdb's copy, which holds only in-frame ones; the method was immunoSEQ multiplex PCR. For V, J and clone size, that table is used; D and trimming come from the DNA. The table records approximately 210,000 clones, just under 85% of them present only once. Material for sequencing was PBMCs or T cells enriched from blood (not recorded which). The TCR sequence derives from a man aged 40-55 years who had recovered from COVID-19. The chain employs TRBV28 and TRBJ1-5, with D perhaps matching TRBD1 (5 bases). The DNA of the CDR3 is TGTGCCAGCAGGCCGACCCTCCTGCGGGACCTCAATCAGCCCCAGCATTTT. As protein: CASRPTLLRDLNQPQHF.